This T cell receptor beta chain was recovered during a study of response to subunit inactivated influenza vaccine. The CDR3 runs to 12 residues. Deletions cut 8 bases from V and 5 bases from J, with 15 bases between. Per the germline V gene, CDR1 is SQVTM and CDR2 is ANQGSEA. This clonotype was detected only a few times. TCRdb itself ran the RT-PCR reads through MiXCR, one entry per CDR3 protein. Of some 550,000 distinct CDR3 sequences in the sample, around 25% were seen once. The sample also formed part of further work on T cells expressing NK-cell markers. According to that study: Scientists made TCR beta cDNA using 5'RACE template switching with UMIs. Sorted CD3+CD56+NKG2C+, CD3+CD56+NKG2C- and CD3+CD56-NKG2C+ T cells provided the TCR beta repertoires. The use of an anti-gamma-delta TCR antibody, which was added in several experiments, restricted sorting to T cells expressing alpha-beta TCR.

The chain is built from TRBV29-1 and TRBJ2-5; no clear D. The sequence was obtained from a man between 45 and 60 years old who received an inactivated influenza vaccine. The source was CD4+ T cells sorted from PBMCs, collected approximately 12 days after vaccination. The CDR3 spells CSPTLLGETQYF. The CDR3 nucleotides are TGCAGCCCGACCCTCCTTGGGGAGACCCAGTACTTC.